The T cell receptor beta chain under discussion was sequenced for a study of T cells in Graves' hyperthyroidism and ophthalmopathy. On the study more broadly: Peripheral blood collection took place at initial diagnosis, before any treatment.

This clonotype was picked up many times. What it binds is not known. Study-wide results and limits: Stable hyperthyroidism was told apart from ophthalmopathy by a model built on 13 V-J features.

Exclusion followed for patients with uncontrolled infection, other autoimmune disease, pregnancy or lactation. Diagnostic decisions used clinical symptoms, serum thyroxine and TRAb, thyroid ultrasound and orbital computed tomography. Trimming at V came to 5 bases and at J to 4 bases, leaving 3 bases not matched to a gene. Germline values: CDR1 MDHEN, CDR2 SYDVKM. This CDR3 contains 14 residues. The source material, RNA transcripts, was used to amplify TCR beta CDR3 regions. The HTBI set primed first-round TCR CDR3 RT-PCR. One entry per CDR3 protein, called by TCRdb with MiXCR from the multiplex PCR reads. Of approximately 220,000 distinct CDR3 sequences in the sample, approximately 20% were seen once.

This chain links TRBV28 with TRBJ2-2, with 8 bases matching TRBD1. This TCR derives from a man in his forties with Graves' hyperthyroidism. Sequenced sample: blood. CDR3 in DNA: TGTGCCAGCAGTATAACAGGGGGCACCGGGGAGCTGTTTTTT. It is translated as CASSITGGTGELFF. The whole variable domain, remainder taken from reference TRBV28 and TRBJ2-2, is DVKVTQSSRYLVKRTGEKVFLECVQDMDHENMFWYRQDPGLGLRLIYFSYDVKMKEKGDIPEGYSVSREKKERFSLILESASTNQTSMYLCASSITGGTGELFFGEGSRLTVL.